The 27 T cell receptor beta chains below all came from one sample that was sequenced in a study of T cells in Graves' hyperthyroidism and ophthalmopathy. Amplification of TCR beta CDR3 regions used RNA as the template. The HTBI primer set was used in a first-round RT-PCR of the TCR CDR3. From the multiplex PCR reads, TCRdb called clonotypes with MiXCR, one entry per CDR3 protein. The repertoire holds roughly 510,000 distinct CDR3 sequences, with around 50% as singletons. Material for sequencing was peripheral blood or thyroid tissue (not recorded which). The receptors derive from an adult woman with Graves' disease, either hyperthyroidism or ophthalmopathy (not recorded which).

Only a few counts were recorded for this clonotype. The gene calls are TRBV5-4 and TRBJ2-3; no firm D call. The CDR3 totals 13 residues. Germline V CDR1 and CDR2: SGHNT, YYREEE (reference sequence). Trimming left V 0 bases short and J 2 bases short, with 4 bases between. This CDR3 is CASSLGTTDTQYF. CDR3 bases: TGTGCCAGCAGCTTGGGCACCACAGATACGCAGTATTTT.

This clonotype was counted only a few times. The genes are TRBV2 and TRBJ1-4, with D uncertain. Trimming stripped 11 bases from V and 8 bases from J, with 15 bases between. The CDR3 sequence is 12 residues long. Looked up from germline, CDR1 is SNHLY and CDR2 is FYNNEI. The CDR3 sequence: CAGHIFGEKLFF. The DNA of the CDR3 is TGTGCCGGTCACATCTTTGGCGAAAAACTGTTTTTT.

This clonotype showed up just a few times. DNA for the CDR3: TGTGCCAGCAGCTCCCCAGGGAGCGTTTACGAGCAGTACTTC. It encodes CASSSPGSVYEQYF. The chain uses TRBV7-8 and TRBJ2-7, with D perhaps TRBD1 or TRBD2 (5 bases each). Between the trimmed V and J ends, which lost 4 bases and 4 bases, there was a span of 14 bases. Germline V gene lookup returns CDR1 SGHVS and CDR2 FQNEAQ. This CDR3 spans 14 amino acids.

To note about this clonotype: Without the conserved terminal phenylalanine or tryptophan, this CDR3 likely stems from a read error. No DNA is shown, since the ends of the CDR3 on it are uncertain; the CDR3 is the one TCRdb lists. The chain is built from TRBV7-3 and TRBJ2-7; TRBD2 is taken as the D call from the table, unchecked against the DNA. The CDR3 numbers 14 amino acids, ends counted. Germline CDR1 SGHTA, CDR2 FQGTGA. The CDR3 sequence is CASSLMGLAGKMYL.

The rearrangement joins TRBV20-1 to TRBJ1-2, with TRBD1 as a possible D gene (5 bases). Germline CDR1 DFQATT, CDR2 SNEGSKA (reference sequence). The germline V and J ends were trimmed by 5 bases and 6 bases, with 22 bases remaining between them. This CDR3 is built from 15 residues. DNA for the CDR3: TGCAGTGCTGGGATTGACAGTTCCGGGGACGATGGCTACACCTTC. Amino acids: CSAGIDSSGDDGYTF.

The V gene is TRBV20-1, the J gene TRBJ2-7; unclear D gene. Trimming stripped 4 bases from V and 2 bases from J, with 9 bases between. The CDR3 spans 12 residues. CDR1 and CDR2 (germline): DFQATT, SNEGSKA (reference sequence). The CDR3: CSAKNNPYEQYF. CDR3 DNA: TGCAGTGCTAAGAACAACCCCTACGAGCAGTACTTC.

To note about this clonotype: The germline gene is not matched at one end of the junction; a read error may be the cause. This chain uses TRBV5-1 with TRBJ1-2, with D possibly matching TRBD1 (6 bases). Germline V gives CDR1 SGHRS, CDR2 YFSETQ. The length of the CDR3 is 15 residues. The CDR3 DNA is TGTGCCAGCAGCCTTGGCGGGGGCGGCGGCTATGGCTACACCTTC. Its translation: CASSLGGGGGYGYTF. Based on the CDR3 plus reference TRBV5-1 and TRBJ1-2, the full variable domain is KAGVTQTPRYLIKTRGQQVTLSCSPISGHRSVSWYQQTPGQGLQFLFEYFSETQRNKGNFPGRFSGRQFSNSRSEMNVSTLELGDSALYLCASSLGGGGGYGYTFGSGTRLTVV.

The chain links TRBV29-1 to TRBJ1-2; D call uncertain. CDR1 is SQVTM, CDR2 ANQGSEA, per germline. This CDR3 comprises 13 residues. V gave up 3 bases and J gave up 3 bases, with 11 bases separating them. DNA of the CDR3: TGCAGCGTTGACATTCCAGGTGACTATGGCTACACCTTC. This codes for CSVDIPGDYGYTF.

This clonotype was seen only a few times. The CDR3 DNA is TGTGCCAGCACCGTTGGTACCGGGGAGCTGTTTTTT. Translating it yields CASTVGTGELFF. V and J are TRBV25-1 and TRBJ2-2; D not certain. V was pared by 7 bases and J by 5 bases, with 8 bases between. This CDR3 has 12 amino acids. Per the germline V gene, CDR1 is MGHDK and CDR2 is SYGVNS.

This chain uses TRBV19 with TRBJ1-1, with 9 bases lining up with TRBD1. Unmatched junction bases numbered 2, after V lost 4 bases and J lost 8 bases. The CDR3 extends over 12 amino acids. Germline V gives CDR1 LNHDA, CDR2 SQIVND (reference sequence). The DNA of the CDR3 is TGTGCCAGTAGTACTACAGGGGGCGAAGCTTTCTTT. Its translation is CASSTTGGEAFF.

The rearrangement uses TRBV20-1 and TRBJ2-5; TRBD1 matches 10 bases. V shed 2 bases, J shed 6 bases, and the junction held 9 bases outside the gene matches. CDR3 length: 15 amino acids. CDR1 is DFQATT and CDR2 is SNEGSKA in the germline V gene (reference sequence). The DNA of the CDR3 is TGCAGTGCTAGACCCCTGGGACAGGGGACGAAGACCCAGTACTTC. Translating it yields CSARPLGQGTKTQYF.

The chain uses TRBV19 and TRBJ1-1, with no clear D. Trimming removed 10 bases from V and 1 base from J, with 7 bases in between. CDR1 and CDR2 from the germline V gene are LNHDA and SQIVND (reference sequence). The CDR3 is 11 residues long. CDR3 amino acids: CATSENTEAFF. The CDR3 DNA is TGTGCCACCTCAGAGAACACTGAAGCTTTCTTT.

The chain joins TRBV7-2 to TRBJ2-5; D may match TRBD1 or TRBD2 (5 bases each). Germline CDR1 is SGHTA and CDR2 is FQGNSA. V was trimmed by 6 bases and J by 2 bases, leaving 13 bases between them. The CDR3 is 14 amino acids. CDR3 sequence (DNA): TGTGCCAGCAGACCCGGGACCAAACAAGAGACCCAGTACTTC. It yields the protein CASRPGTKQETQYF.

This clonotype was counted between two and nine times. The chain links TRBV20-1 to TRBJ2-5, with D perhaps TRBD1 or TRBD2 (5 bases each). Germline CDR1 DFQATT, CDR2 SNEGSKA (reference sequence). Deletions cut 7 bases from V and 5 bases from J, with 20 bases between. The CDR3 has 14 residues. CDR3 in amino acids: CSVERDLRWETQYF. Here the CDR3 DNA reads TGCAGTGTGGAACGGGACCTCCGGTGGGAGACCCAGTACTTC.

The chain recombines TRBV19 with TRBJ1-6, with 7 bases aligning to TRBD1. The CDR3 runs to 9 residues. Germline lookup yields CDR1 LNHDA and CDR2 SQIVND (reference sequence). J gave up 17 bases and V 10 bases, and 5 bases lay outside the gene matches. The CDR3 bases are TGTGCCACATCCGGGACAGTCCACTTT. Protein: CATSGTVHF.

The sample holds a few counts of this clonotype. The chain uses TRBV7-9 and TRBJ1-2, with 7 positions matching TRBD1. V trimming: 8 bases; J trimming: 1 base; junction bases outside the gene matches: 4. CDR3 length equals 13 residues. Germline assignment: CDR1 SEHNR and CDR2 FQNEAQ (reference sequence). The CDR3 region has the DNA TGTGCCAGCCGCCGGGACAGTAACTATGGCTACACCTTC. Its translation is CASRRDSNYGYTF.

This clonotype was picked up many times. The rearrangement uses TRBV7-6 and TRBJ2-5, with TRBD2 identical over 7 bases. The CDR3 loop spans 14 amino acids. The V and J ends lost 5 bases and 3 bases, in that order; junction bases with no gene match: 6. Germline assignment: CDR1 SGHVS and CDR2 FNYEAQ. In DNA, the CDR3 is TGTGCCAGCAGCCGATTCCGGGAGGAAGAGACCCAGTACTTC. It encodes CASSRFREEETQYF.

In its sample, this clonotype was seen many times. This sequence joins TRBV4-2 and TRBJ1-1; no definite D call. V lost 0 bases to trimming and J lost 4 bases, with 6 bases between them. Per the germline V gene, CDR1 is LGHNA and CDR2 is YNFKEQ. The CDR3 is 13 residues long. The CDR3: CASSQEEATEAFF. The CDR3 coding sequence is TGTGCCAGCAGCCAAGAGGAGGCCACTGAAGCTTTCTTT.

The sample holds a few counts of this clonotype. The gene calls are TRBV10-3 and TRBJ1-2, with a weak D call TRBD1 (5 bases). This CDR3 comprises 15 residues. V was pared by 10 bases and J by 7 bases, with 25 bases between. Germline V CDR1 and CDR2: ENHRY, SYGVKD. In DNA, the CDR3 is TGTGCCACCCGTACAGGCCCCCATGTCTATCGTGGCTACACCTTC. Protein product: CATRTGPHVYRGYTF.

The chain links TRBV9 to TRBJ2-7; unclear D gene. This CDR3 is 14 amino acids long. Trimming removed 4 bases from V and 2 bases from J, with 13 bases in between. Germline lookup yields CDR1 SGDLS and CDR2 YYNGEE. The CDR3 region is CASSQDRVTYEQYF. The CDR3 DNA follows: TGTGCCAGCAGCCAAGATCGGGTAACCTACGAGCAGTACTTC.

This clonotype was seen just once. The gene calls are TRBV24-1 and TRBJ2-7; 7 positions match TRBD2. CDR3 length: 13 amino acids. V shed 7 bases and J 7 bases; nucleotides not matched to a gene: 9. CDR1 KGHDR and CDR2 SFDVKD come from the germline V gene. CDR3 protein: CATRAGADNEQYF. CDR3 nucleotides: TGTGCCACCAGGGCGGGAGCAGACAATGAGCAGTACTTC.

This clonotype occurred many times. This chain links TRBV10-3 with TRBJ1-1; 7 nucleotides align to TRBD1. Germline V gene data show CDR1 as ENHRY and CDR2 as SYGVKD. The CDR3 length is 14 residues. V was clipped by 3 bases and J by 4 bases; unmatched bases: 5. CDR3 nucleotide sequence: TGTGCCATCAGTGACAGGGGGATTGGCACTGAAGCTTTCTTT. Residues: CAISDRGIGTEAFF.

As to this clonotype: The conserved phenylalanine or tryptophan is not found at the CDR3 terminus, so this likely reflects a read error. The chain carries TRBV7-9 and TRBJ2-7; 12 nucleotides align to TRBD2. Germline loops: CDR1 SEHNR, CDR2 FQNEAQ (reference sequence). The CDR3 contains 18 residues. The CDR3 DNA sequence: TGTGCCAGCAGTTTAGATTCGCGCGGACTAGCGGGGATCTACGAGCAGTACCTC. Amino acid sequence: CASSLDSRGLAGIYEQYL.

For this clonotype: A read error may produce the germline difference seen at one junction end. The J gene is TRBJ2-6, the V gene TRBV20-1, with TRBD1 matching over 7 bases. The CDR3 extends over 13 amino acids. CDR1 and CDR2 from the germline V gene are DFQATT and SNEGSKA (reference sequence). The CDR3 loop reads CSARDNRGSTEAF. The CDR3 coding sequence is TGCAGTGCTAGAGATAACAGGGGATCCACTGAAGCTTTC.

This chain connects TRBV5-1 to TRBJ1-6; D is ambiguous. The CDR3 totals 14 residues. V lost 0 bases and J lost 9, with 10 bases in between. Germline CDR1 and CDR2: SGHRS and YFSETQ. The CDR3 DNA reads TGCGCCAGCAGCTTGGCAGAATATGGTTCACCCCTCCACTTT. Translated, it gives CASSLAEYGSPLHF.

The CDR3 protein is CASSVGLAEITGELFF. CDR3 in DNA: TGTGCCAGCAGCGTCGGACTAGCGGAGATCACCGGGGAGCTGTTTTTT. The chain has TRBV9 and TRBJ2-2; 10 bases fit TRBD2. The CDR3 spans 16 residues. Germline CDR1 reads SGDLS; CDR2 reads YYNGEE. V shed 2 bases and J 4 bases; nucleotides not matched to a gene: 5. Together with reference TRBV9 and TRBJ2-2, the CDR3 gives the full variable domain: DSGVTQTPKHLITATGQRVTLRCSPRSGDLSVYWYQQSLDQGLQFLIQYYNGEERAKGNILERFSAQQFPDLHSELNLSSLELGDSALYFCASSVGLAEITGELFFGEGSRLTVL.

Concerning this clonotype itself: This may stem from a read error, because a much larger clone lies one nucleotide away. This chain links TRBV9 with TRBJ2-5; TRBD2 matches at 12 bases. The V gene end was trimmed by 4 bases and the J gene end by 11 bases; junction bases not matched to a gene: 6. The CDR3 loop spans 13 amino acids. Germline V gene lookup returns CDR1 SGDLS and CDR2 YYNGEE. CDR3 protein: CASSPRLAGEQYF. CDR3 coding DNA: TGTGCCAGCAGCCCGCGACTAGCGGGGGAGCAGTACTTC.